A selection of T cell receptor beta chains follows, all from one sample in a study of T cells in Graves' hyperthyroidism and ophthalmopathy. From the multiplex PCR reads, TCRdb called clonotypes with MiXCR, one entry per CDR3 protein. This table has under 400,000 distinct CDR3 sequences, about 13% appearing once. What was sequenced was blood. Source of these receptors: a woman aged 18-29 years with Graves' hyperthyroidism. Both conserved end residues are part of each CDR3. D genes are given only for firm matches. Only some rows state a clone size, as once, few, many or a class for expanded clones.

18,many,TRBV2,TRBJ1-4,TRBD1,TGTGCCAGCAGTGTACAGGGGGACAGCCCCAGTCGGGTTGAAAAACTGTTTTTT,CASSVQGDSPSRVEKLFF
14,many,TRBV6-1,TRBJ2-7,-,TGTGCCAGCAGTTTTTCAGGGGAAAGTTACGAGCAGTACTTC,CASSFSGESYEQYF
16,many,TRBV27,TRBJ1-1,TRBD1,TGTGCCAGCAGTGCCCGACAGGGGGCGGCGGGTACTGAAGCTTTCTTT,CASSARQGAAGTEAFF
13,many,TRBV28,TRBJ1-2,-,TGTGCCAGCAGTCCCGGGACTGACGGGGGCTACACCTTC,CASSPGTDGGYTF
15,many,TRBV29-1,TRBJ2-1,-,TGCAGCGTTGGAGGGTTTTCTGGATGGGACAATGAGCAGTTCTTC,CSVGGFSGWDNEQFF
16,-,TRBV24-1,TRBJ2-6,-,TGTGCCACCAGTGCCCCTGCGGACGCTGGGGCCAACGTCCTGACTTTC,CATSAPADAGANVLTF
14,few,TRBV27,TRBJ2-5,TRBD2,TGTGCCAGCAGAGCCGCCACTAGCGGGAGCAGCGCGTACTTC,CASRAATSGSSAYF
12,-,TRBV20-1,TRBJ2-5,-,TGCAGTGCTCGGACTATTGTCGAGACCCAGTACTTC,CSARTIVETQYF
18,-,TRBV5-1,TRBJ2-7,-,TGCGCCAGCAGCTTGGGGAAAGGATTGCACCGAAGCTCCTACGAGCAGTACTTC,CASSLGKGLHRSSYEQYF
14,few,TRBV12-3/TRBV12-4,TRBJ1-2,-,TGTGCCAGCAGTTTGACTATAAATAACTATGGCTACACCTTC,CASSLTINNYGYTF
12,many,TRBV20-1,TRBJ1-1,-,TGCAGTGCTAGAGATAGGACGGCGGGAGCTTTCTTT,CSARDRTAGAFF
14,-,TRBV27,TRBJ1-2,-,TGTGCCAGCAGTTTATCGGCGACTAACTATGGCTACACCTTC,CASSLSATNYGYTF
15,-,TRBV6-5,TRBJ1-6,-,TGTGCCAGCAGTTACTCCGCAGGGAGCAACTCACCCCTCCACTTT,CASSYSAGSNSPLHF
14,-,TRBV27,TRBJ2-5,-,TGTGCCAGCAGTTTCCGAGCGGCCCAAGGGACCCAGTACTTC,CASSFRAAQGTQYF
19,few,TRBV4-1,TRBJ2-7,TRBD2,TGCGCCAGCAGCCCTCGGGCTATTGTGACTAGCTGGGAGTCCTACGAGCAGTACTTC,CASSPRAIVTSWESYEQYF
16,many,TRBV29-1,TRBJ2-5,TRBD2,TGCAGCGTTGCTGTTGGTAGCGGGGGGGCCTACGAGACCCAGTACTTC,CSVAVGSGGAYETQYF
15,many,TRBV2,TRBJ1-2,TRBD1,TGTGCCAGCAGTCCAGAGCCGGGACAGGCCTCTGGCTACACCTTC,CASSPEPGQASGYTF
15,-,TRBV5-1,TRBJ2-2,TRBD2,TGCGCCAGCTACGGAGCGGGGGGGAACACCGGGGAGCTGTTTTTT,CASYGAGGNTGELFF
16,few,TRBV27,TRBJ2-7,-,TGTGCCAGCAGTCCGTACTCCGGGACACTCAAGTACGAGCAGTACTTC,CASSPYSGTLKYEQYF
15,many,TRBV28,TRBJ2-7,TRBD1,TGTGCCAGCAGTTTGCTCCAGGGGGCGCCAGACGAGCAGTACTTC,CASSLLQGAPDEQYF
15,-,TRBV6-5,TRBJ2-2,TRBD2,TGTGCCAGCAGTTACTCGTCTAGCGGGGATTGGGAGCTGGTTTTT,CASSYSSSGDWELVF
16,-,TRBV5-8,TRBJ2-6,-,TGTGCCAGCAGCTTACGGGGGGCGCCAGGGGCCAACGTCCTGACTTTC,CASSLRGAPGANVLTF
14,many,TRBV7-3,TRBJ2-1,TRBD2,TGTGCCAGCAGCGTTAGCGGGGGGAGCGGTGAGCAGTTCTTC,CASSVSGGSGEQFF
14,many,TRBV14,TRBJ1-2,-,TGTGCCAGCAGCCAAGATTGGGATCGAGGTGGCTACACCTTC,CASSQDWDRGGYTF
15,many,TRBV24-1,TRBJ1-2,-,TGTGCCACCAGTGATTTGCGCGACGGGGACTATGGCTACACCTTC,CATSDLRDGDYGYTF
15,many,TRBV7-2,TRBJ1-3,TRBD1,TGTGCCAGCAGCCAGCAAGGACAGGTCTCGGACACCATATATTTT,CASSQQGQVSDTIYF
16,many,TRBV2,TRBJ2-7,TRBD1,TGTGCCAGCAGTGGAGGGGGCAGGGGGCTCTCCTACGAGCAGTACTTC,CASSGGGRGLSYEQYF
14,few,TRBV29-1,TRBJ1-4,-,TGCAGCGTTACTTCGGGGAGAGTGTATGAAAAACTGTTTTTT,CSVTSGRVYEKLFF
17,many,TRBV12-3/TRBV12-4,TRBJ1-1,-,TGTGCCAGCAGTTTAAATCCCCTTGGCAGATTTAACACTGAAGCTTTCTTT,CASSLNPLGRFNTEAFF